Listed here are 19 T cell receptor beta chains from one sample, sequenced in a study of blood T cell repertoires in COVID-19. Profiling relied on immunoSEQ multiplex PCR, and the TCRdb table lists in-frame clones only, not all of them. Here the sample spans approximately 100,000 clones, roughly 85% being singletons. Sequenced input: peripheral blood. The receptors shown here come from a man between 65 and 85 years old with acute or convalescent COVID-19.

The CDR3 reads CASSVALGASGDNEQFF. As DNA, the CDR3 is TGTGCCAGCAGCGTAGCGTTGGGGGCTAGCGGGGACAATGAGCAGTTCTTC. The chain employs TRBV9 and TRBJ2-1, with 9 bases aligning to TRBD2. This CDR3 region has 17 residues. Germline CDR1 and CDR2: SGDLS and YYNGEE. J gave up 5 bases and V 0 bases, and 9 bases lay outside the gene matches.

The V and J genes are TRBV30 and TRBJ1-6, with D hard to call. The CDR3 has 13 amino acids. V lost 2 bases and J lost 5, with 7 bases in between. Germline-derived CDR1 and CDR2 are GTSNPN and SVGIG (reference sequence). CDR3 sequence: CAWSRGNNSPLHF. In DNA, the CDR3 is TGTGCCTGGAGTAGAGGGAATAATTCACCCCTCCACTTT.

This sequence joins TRBV9 and TRBJ1-1, with D possibly being TRBD1 (6 bases). There are 15 residues in the CDR3. The V gene lost 4 bases and the J gene lost 2 bases, with 15 bases spanning the gap. CDR1 and CDR2 from the germline V gene are SGDLS and YYNGEE. CDR3 loop: CASSSGRGGNTEAFF. DNA of the CDR3: TGTGCCAGCAGCAGCGGTAGGGGGGGCAACACTGAAGCTTTCTTT.

The chain uses TRBV5-1 and TRBJ1-1, with a possible D match to TRBD1 (6 bases). CDR3 size: 13 residues. Germline V gene sequence: CDR1 SGHRS, CDR2 YFSETQ. Deletions cut 4 bases from V and 4 bases from J, with 11 bases between. CDR3 sequence reads: CASSPGTSTEAFF. For the CDR3, the DNA is TGCGCCAGCAGCCCAGGGACATCCACTGAAGCTTTCTTT.

The V and J genes are TRBV19 and TRBJ1-2; TRBD1 agrees at 10 bases. V dropped 8 bases and J dropped 0; count of bases not matched to a gene: 9. Germline values: CDR1 LNHDA, CDR2 SQIVND (reference sequence). This CDR3 is built from 16 residues. CDR3 sequence reads: CASRGRDRGANYGYTF. CDR3 sequence (DNA): TGTGCCAGTCGGGGAAGGGACAGGGGCGCTAACTATGGCTACACCTTC.

The chain has TRBV25-1 and TRBJ1-1; possibly TRBD1 for D (5 bases). The V and J ends lost 2 bases and 5 bases respectively, with 12 bases between them. The CDR3 has 14 residues. Germline values: CDR1 MGHDK, CDR2 SYGVNS. The CDR3 spells CASSEVGVWTEAFF. CDR3 nucleotides: TGTGCCAGCAGTGAAGTAGGGGTTTGGACTGAAGCTTTCTTT.

The rearrangement joins TRBV19 to TRBJ2-6; TRBD1 matches at 12 bases. The CDR3 extends over 17 amino acids. In germline, CDR1 is LNHDA, CDR2 SQIVND (reference sequence). The ends lost 7 bases at V and 2 bases at J; junction bases unmatched: 6. The CDR3: CASTLGQGAPGANVLTF. CDR3 bases: TGTGCCAGTACCCTGGGACAGGGGGCCCCTGGGGCCAACGTCCTGACTTTC.

This chain joins TRBV3-1 (or the pseudogene TRBV3-2) and TRBJ2-2, with 9 bases lining up with TRBD2. The V and J ends lost 10 bases and 1 base, in that order; junction bases with no gene match: 10. The CDR3 length is 16 residues. CDR1 and CDR2 (germline): LGHDT, YNNKEL (reference sequence). This CDR3 reads CATHKRGVQNTGELFF. The CDR3 DNA is TGTGCCACACATAAGCGGGGGGTACAGAACACCGGGGAGCTGTTTTTT.

Points on this clone: The junction differs from germline at one of its ends, possibly a read error. The chain uses TRBV29-1 and TRBJ2-7; 9 positions match TRBD1. CDR1 SQVTM and CDR2 ANQGSEA come from the germline V gene. The CDR3 is 12 residues long. This CDR3 is CTVGQGPGEQYF. The CDR3 region has the DNA TGCACCGTTGGACAGGGGCCCGGCGAGCAGTACTTC.

The chain is built from TRBV14 and TRBJ2-2, with TRBD1 as a possible D gene (5 bases). The CDR3 runs to 13 residues. The V and J ends lost 5 bases and 5 bases respectively, with 9 bases between them. Germline V gene lookup returns CDR1 SGHDN and CDR2 FVKESK. The CDR3 reads CASSARATGELFF. The CDR3 nucleotides are TGTGCCAGCAGCGCCAGGGCGACCGGGGAGCTGTTTTTT.

The genes are TRBV6-5 and TRBJ2-1; 7 bases map to TRBD1. The CDR3 has 14 amino acids. Germline values: CDR1 MNHEY, CDR2 SVGAGI. J lost 6 bases, V lost 6 bases, and 8 bases had no gene match. CDR3 nucleotides: TGTGCCAGCAGCTCCGGGACAGTTACCAATGAGCAGTTCTTC. Translation: CASSSGTVTNEQFF.

This chain joins TRBV9 and TRBJ1-6, with TRBD1 as a possible D gene (6 bases). The CDR3 has 15 residues. Deletions cut 3 bases from V and 5 bases from J, with 12 bases between. Germline lookup yields CDR1 SGDLS and CDR2 YYNGEE. The CDR3 region has the DNA TGTGCCAGCAGCGAGGGGACAACGAATAATTCACCCCTCCACTTT. Its translation: CASSEGTTNNSPLHF. The whole variable domain, filled in from reference TRBV9 and TRBJ1-6, reads DSGVTQTPKHLITATGQRVTLRCSPRSGDLSVYWYQQSLDQGLQFLIQYYNGEERAKGNILERFSAQQFPDLHSELNLSSLELGDSALYFCASSEGTTNNSPLHFGNGTRLTVT.

The V and J genes are TRBV6-5 and TRBJ1-5; TRBD1 is a possible D gene (5 bases). Per germline, CDR1 MNHEY and CDR2 SVGAGI. This CDR3 contains 15 residues. The ends were cut back, 9 bases at V and 0 bases at J, with 15 bases in the middle. In nucleotides, the CDR3 is TGTGCCAGTAAAGGAAGACAGTCTAGCAATCAGCCCCAGCATTTT. Encoded protein: CASKGRQSSNQPQHF.

The rearrangement joins TRBV28 to TRBJ2-7; D is ambiguous. Trimming removed 5 bases from V and 2 bases from J, with 16 bases in between. CDR1 is MDHEN, CDR2 SYDVKM, per germline. CDR3 length: 15 residues. CDR3 sequence reads: CASSPALRPPYEQYF. CDR3 nucleotide sequence: TGTGCCAGCAGTCCCGCTCTGCGTCCACCCTACGAGCAGTACTTC.

The gene calls are TRBV29-1 and TRBJ2-7; 11 bases line up with TRBD1. Germline V lookup: CDR1 SQVTM, CDR2 ANQGSEA. The CDR3 sequence is 15 residues long. V lost 3 bases and J lost 3; bases outside the gene matches: 7. The CDR3 DNA sequence: TGCAGCGTTGAGGACTCCGGGACAGGGGGCTACGAGCAGTACTTC. Its translation: CSVEDSGTGGYEQYF.

The chain is built from TRBV29-1 and TRBJ1-1; no firm D call. Trimming took 7 bases from V and 5 from J, leaving 23 bases between them. This CDR3 is 15 amino acids long. The germline V gene has CDR1 SQVTM and CDR2 ANQGSEA. For the CDR3, the DNA is TGCAGCGCCCTGTTGGCGGTTGGGAGTGGGACTGAAGCTTTCTTT. It codes for CSALLAVGSGTEAFF. Based on the CDR3 plus reference TRBV29-1 and TRBJ1-1, the full variable domain is SAVISQKPSRDICQRGTSLTIQCQVDSQVTMMFWYRQQPGQSLTLIATANQGSEATYESGFVIDKFPISRPNLTFSTLTVSNMSPEDSSIYLCSALLAVGSGTEAFFGQGTRLTVV.

A few counts support this clone. The CDR3 loop is CASRQNTGELFF. CDR3 coding DNA: TGTGCCAGCAGACAGAACACCGGGGAGCTGTTTTTT. The V and J genes are TRBV27 and TRBJ2-2, with D unclear. The germline CDR1 and CDR2 sequences are MNHEY and SMNVEV (reference sequence). The CDR3 is 12 residues long. Trimming cost V 6 bases and J 1 base, with 3 bases left between them.

The gene calls are TRBV3-1 (or the pseudogene TRBV3-2) and TRBJ1-2; the D gene is possibly TRBD1 (5 bases). This CDR3 is 14 amino acids long. In germline, CDR1 is LGHDT, CDR2 YNNKEL (reference sequence). Trimming took off 1 base at V and 2 bases at J, with 8 bases between the two ends. Here the CDR3 reads CASSQGQGNYGYTF. The CDR3 nucleotides are TGTGCCAGCAGCCAAGGTCAGGGAAACTATGGCTACACCTTC.

This clone was observed a single time. This sequence joins TRBV28 and TRBJ2-7, with D maybe TRBD1 (6 bases). Germline V gene data show CDR1 as MDHEN and CDR2 as SYDVKM. The ends were cut back, 6 bases at V and 2 bases at J, with 14 bases in the middle. This CDR3 comprises 14 residues. CDR3 DNA sequence: TGTGCCAGCAGCGTACCGGGACATCCCTACGAGCAGTACGTC. Protein: CASSVPGHPYEQYV.